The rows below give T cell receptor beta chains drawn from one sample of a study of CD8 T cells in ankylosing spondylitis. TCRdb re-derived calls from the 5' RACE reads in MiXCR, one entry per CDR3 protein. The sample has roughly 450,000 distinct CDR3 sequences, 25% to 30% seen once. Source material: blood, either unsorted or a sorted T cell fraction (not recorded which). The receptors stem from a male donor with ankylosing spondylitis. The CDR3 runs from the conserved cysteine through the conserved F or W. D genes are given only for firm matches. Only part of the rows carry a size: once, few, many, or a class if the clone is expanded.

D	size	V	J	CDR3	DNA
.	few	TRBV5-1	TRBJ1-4	CASSGGDPSGEKLFF	TGCGCCAGCAGCGGCGGGGACCCATCCGGTGAAAAACTGTTTTTT
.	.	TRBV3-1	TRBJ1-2	CASSHGLTVDYGGYTF	TGTGCCAGCAGCCATGGCCTAACAGTGGACTATGGGGGCTACACCTTC
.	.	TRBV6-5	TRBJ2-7	CASSYSRQDNSYEQYF	TGTGCCAGCAGTTACTCGAGGCAGGATAACTCCTACGAGCAGTACTTC
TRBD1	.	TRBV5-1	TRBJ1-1	CASSNRDRGQRNTEAFF	TGCGCCAGCAGCAACCGGGACAGGGGGCAAAGAAACACTGAAGCTTTCTTT
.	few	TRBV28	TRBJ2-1	CASSLFSGRAYNEQFF	TGTGCCAGCAGTTTATTTTCAGGGAGAGCGTACAATGAGCAGTTCTTC
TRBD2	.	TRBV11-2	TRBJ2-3	CASSLGGLALPYGDTQYF	TGTGCCAGCAGCTTAGGGGGACTAGCTCTTCCTTACGGAGATACGCAGTATTTT
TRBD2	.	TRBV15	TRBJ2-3	CATRGGTSGSDTQYF	TGTGCCACCAGGGGGGGGACTAGCGGGAGTGATACGCAGTATTTT
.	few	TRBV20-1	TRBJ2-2	CSAPDWNTGELFF	TGCAGTGCCCCGGACTGGAACACCGGGGAGCTGTTTTTT
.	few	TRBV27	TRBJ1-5	CASSGRGPVGEGQPQHF	TGTGCCAGCAGTGGTAGAGGGCCCGTGGGGGAGGGTCAGCCCCAGCATTTT
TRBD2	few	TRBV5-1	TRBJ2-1	CASSEPGLAEYNEQFF	TGCGCCAGCAGCGAACCGGGACTAGCGGAGTACAATGAGCAGTTCTTC
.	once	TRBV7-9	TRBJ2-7	CASSLGDSQTYEQYF	TGTGCCAGCAGCTTAGGGGATAGCCAAACCTACGAGCAGTACTTC
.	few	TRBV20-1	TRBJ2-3	CSARSGLGVRDTQYF	TGCAGTGCTAGGTCGGGACTTGGGGTGAGAGATACGCAGTATTTT
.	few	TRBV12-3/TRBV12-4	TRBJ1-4	CASSLLLSGEKLFF	TGTGCCAGCAGTTTACTTCTCTCGGGGGAAAAACTGTTTTTT
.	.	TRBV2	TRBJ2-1	CASLRDQSYNEQFF	TGTGCCAGCCTGCGGGATCAATCCTACAATGAGCAGTTCTTC
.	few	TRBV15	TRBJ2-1	CATSRDPGPYNEQFF	TGTGCCACCAGCAGAGATCCAGGACCCTACAATGAGCAGTTCTTC
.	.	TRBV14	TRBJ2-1	CASSQVRRVPDEQFF	TGTGCCAGCAGCCAAGTTAGAAGGGTTCCGGATGAGCAGTTCTTC
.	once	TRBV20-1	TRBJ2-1	CSARRASQSSYNEQFF	TGCAGTGCTAGAAGGGCTAGTCAAAGCTCCTACAATGAGCAGTTCTTC
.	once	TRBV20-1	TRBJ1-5	CSARVPRDKGVQPQHF	TGCAGTGCTAGAGTTCCCCGGGACAAGGGGGTTCAGCCCCAGCATTTT
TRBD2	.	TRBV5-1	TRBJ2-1	CASSLLREQAEQFF	TGCGCCAGCAGCTTGTTGCGGGAGCAGGCTGAGCAGTTCTTC
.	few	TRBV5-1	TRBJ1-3	CASSLVAEDSGNTIYF	TGCGCCAGCAGCTTGGTCGCCGAAGATTCTGGAAACACCATATATTTT
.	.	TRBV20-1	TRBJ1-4	CSARRTNEKLFF	TGCAGTGCTCGGCGAACTAATGAAAAACTGTTTTTT
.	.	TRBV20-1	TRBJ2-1	CSVLMAGRNNEQFF	TGCAGTGTATTAATGGCCGGGAGAAACAATGAGCAGTTCTTC
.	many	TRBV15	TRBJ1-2	CATSRDPGTQYGYTF	TGTGCCACCAGCAGAGATCCCGGGACACAATATGGCTACACCTTC
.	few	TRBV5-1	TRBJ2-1	CASSHVAAYNEQFF	TGCGCCAGCAGCCACGTCGCGGCGTACAATGAGCAGTTCTTC
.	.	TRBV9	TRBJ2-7	CASSVAPSSYEQYF	TGTGCCAGCAGCGTCGCTCCCAGCTCCTACGAGCAGTACTTC
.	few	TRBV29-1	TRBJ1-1	CSVAKMNTEAFF	TGCAGCGTCGCAAAAATGAACACTGAAGCTTTCTTT
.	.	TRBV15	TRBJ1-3	CAKLGNTIYF	TGTGCCAAGCTAGGAAACACCATATATTTT
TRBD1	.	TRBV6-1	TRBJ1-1	CASSPTGGSYTEAFF	TGTGCCAGCAGTCCCACAGGGGGCAGCTACACTGAAGCTTTCTTT
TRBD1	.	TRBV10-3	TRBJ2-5	CAIRKGDRAQETQYF	TGTGCCATCAGGAAAGGAGACAGGGCGCAAGAGACCCAGTACTTC
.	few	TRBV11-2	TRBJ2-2	CASSLVASSTGELFF	TGTGCCAGCAGCTTAGTGGCCTCCAGCACCGGGGAGCTGTTTTTT
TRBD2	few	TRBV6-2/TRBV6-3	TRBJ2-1	CASSYRGRARNEQFF	TGTGCCAGCAGTTACCGCGGGAGGGCCCGCAATGAGCAGTTCTTC
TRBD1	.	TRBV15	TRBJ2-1	CATSRDRPNEQFF	TGTGCCACCAGCCGGGACAGACCTAATGAGCAGTTCTTC
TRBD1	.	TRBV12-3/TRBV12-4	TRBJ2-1	CASSSTGGSYNEQFF	TGTGCCAGCAGTTCTACAGGGGGCTCCTACAATGAGCAGTTCTTC
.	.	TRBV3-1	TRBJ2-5	CASRNGLAETQYF	TGTGCCAGCAGAAATGGGCTAGCTGAGACCCAGTACTTC
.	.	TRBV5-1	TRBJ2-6	CASSQDNPGANVLTF	TGCGCCAGCAGTCAAGACAACCCTGGGGCCAACGTCCTGACTTTC
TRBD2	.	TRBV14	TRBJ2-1	CASSQSGTRGVYEQFF	TGTGCCAGCAGCCAATCCGGGACTAGGGGGGTTTATGAGCAGTTCTTC
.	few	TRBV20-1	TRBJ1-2	CSATVPGEANYGYTF	TGCAGTGCTACCGTTCCTGGAGAAGCTAACTATGGCTACACCTTC
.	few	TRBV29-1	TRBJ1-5	CSVEDSPNQPQHF	TGCAGCGTTGAAGACAGCCCGAATCAGCCCCAGCATTTT
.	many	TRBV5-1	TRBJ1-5	CASSEGQSNQPQHF	TGCGCCAGCAGCGAAGGACAGAGCAATCAGCCCCAGCATTTT
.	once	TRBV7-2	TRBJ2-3	CASSLVGWGIDTQYF	TGTGCCAGCAGCTTAGTGGGTTGGGGTATTGATACGCAGTATTTT
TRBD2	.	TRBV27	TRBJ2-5	CASSSWAGGGGETQYF	TGTGCCAGCAGTTCCTGGGCGGGAGGGGGTGGAGAGACCCAGTACTTC
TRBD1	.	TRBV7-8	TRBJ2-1	CASRLHRGPKFF	TGTGCCAGCAGACTACACAGGGGCCCGAAGTTCTTC
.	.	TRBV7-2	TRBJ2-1	CASSLSRDDNEQFF	TGTGCCAGCAGCCTCTCGAGGGACGACAATGAGCAGTTCTTC
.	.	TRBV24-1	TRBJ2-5	CATSDPGRPQETQYF	TGTGCCACCAGTGACCCGGGACGCCCACAAGAGACCCAGTACTTC
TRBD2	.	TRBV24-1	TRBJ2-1	CATSDTGLAGSMGNEQFF	TGTGCCACCAGTGATACGGGACTAGCGGGAAGCATGGGCAATGAGCAGTTCTTC
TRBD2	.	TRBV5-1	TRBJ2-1	CASSPTSGRWGNIEQFF	TGCGCCAGCAGCCCGACTAGCGGGAGATGGGGTAACATTGAGCAGTTCTTC
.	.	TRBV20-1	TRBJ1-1	CSARDSISMNTEAFF	TGCAGTGCTAGAGACAGCATTAGTATGAACACTGAAGCTTTCTTT
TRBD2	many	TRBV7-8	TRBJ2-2	CASSLGEGLRDGELFF	TGTGCCAGCAGCTTAGGGGAGGGCCTCCGGGACGGGGAGCTGTTTTTT
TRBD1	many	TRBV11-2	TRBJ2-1	CASSPLRWGDRGYEQFF	TGTGCCAGCAGCCCGCTGCGGTGGGGGGACAGGGGCTATGAGCAGTTCTTC
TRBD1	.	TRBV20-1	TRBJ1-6	CCARPDRLDRVGSPLHF	TGCTGTGCTAGACCCGACCGTTTGGACAGGGTGGGTTCACCCCTCCACTTT
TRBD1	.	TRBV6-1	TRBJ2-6	CANGDRVVSGANVLTF	TGTGCCAACGGGGACAGGGTCGTTTCTGGGGCCAACGTCCTGACTTTC
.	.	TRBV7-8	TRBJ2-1	CASTYSFGSYNEQFF	TGTGCCAGCACGTACTCGTTCGGCTCCTACAATGAGCAGTTCTTC
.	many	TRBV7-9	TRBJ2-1	CASSLARERSAYNEQFF	TGTGCCAGCAGCTTAGCCAGGGAAAGGTCTGCCTACAATGAGCAGTTCTTC
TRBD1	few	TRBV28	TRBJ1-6	CASSLGGRGDSPLHF	TGTGCCAGCAGTCTAGGGGGCAGGGGAGATTCACCCCTCCACTTT